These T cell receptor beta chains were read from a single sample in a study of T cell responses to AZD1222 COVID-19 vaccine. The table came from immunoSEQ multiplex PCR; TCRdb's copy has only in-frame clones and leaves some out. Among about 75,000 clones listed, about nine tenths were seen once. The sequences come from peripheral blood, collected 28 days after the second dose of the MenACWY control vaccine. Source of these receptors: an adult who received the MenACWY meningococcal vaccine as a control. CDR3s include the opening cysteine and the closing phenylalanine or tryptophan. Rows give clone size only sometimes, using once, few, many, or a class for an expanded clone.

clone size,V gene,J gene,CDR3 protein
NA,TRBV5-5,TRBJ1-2,CASSLEFDSSTYGYTF
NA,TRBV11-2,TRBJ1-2,CASSPTGAGRTF
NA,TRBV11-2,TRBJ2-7,CASSPIGQPYEQYF
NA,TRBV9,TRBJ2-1,CASSVVGSGDYNEQFF
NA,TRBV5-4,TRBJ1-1,CASSQGAGMNTEAFF
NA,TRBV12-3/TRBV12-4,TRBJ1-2,CASSFTGHGYTF
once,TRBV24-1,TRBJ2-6,CATSDNGAVGANVLTF
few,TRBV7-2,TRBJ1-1,CASSLSTLGTEAFF
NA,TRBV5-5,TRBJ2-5,CASSLQPQETQYF
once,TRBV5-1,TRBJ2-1,CASSLEAWNEQFF
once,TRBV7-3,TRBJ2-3,CASSLVGGGGRDTQYF
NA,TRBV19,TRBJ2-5,CASSPWGGGQETQYF
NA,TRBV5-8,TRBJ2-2,CASSRTNTGELFF
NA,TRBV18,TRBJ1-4,CASSRQTTANEKLFF
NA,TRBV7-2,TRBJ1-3,CASSLESVTVGHF
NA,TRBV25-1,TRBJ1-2,CASSDWAGSYGYTF
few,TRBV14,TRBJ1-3,CASSLTTGLGNTIYF
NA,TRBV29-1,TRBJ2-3,CSVEPGQGTDTQYF
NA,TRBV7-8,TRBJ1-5,CASSLGGQGNQPQHF
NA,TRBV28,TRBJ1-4,CASISGQRNEKLFF
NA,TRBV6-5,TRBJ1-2,CASSPQGSYGYTF
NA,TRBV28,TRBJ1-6,CASRKGQGRNNSPLHF
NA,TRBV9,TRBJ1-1,CASSPTPGMNTEAFF
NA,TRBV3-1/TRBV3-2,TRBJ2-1,CASSQAGGQGYNEQFF
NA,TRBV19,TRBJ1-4,CASSPGVLTNEKLFF
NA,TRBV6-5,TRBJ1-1,CASSYQGGFTEAFF
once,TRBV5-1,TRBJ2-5,CASSLQGGEETQYF
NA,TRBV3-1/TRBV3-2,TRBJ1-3,CASSQAGVVSGNTIYF
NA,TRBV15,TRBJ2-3,CATSRVRGQRPDTQYF
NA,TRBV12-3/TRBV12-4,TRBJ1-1,CASSGRGSEAFF
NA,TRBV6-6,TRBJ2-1,CASSFAGRNNEQFF
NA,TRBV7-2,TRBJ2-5,CASSLVYFGKETQYF
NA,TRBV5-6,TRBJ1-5,CASTRTGGRNQPQHF
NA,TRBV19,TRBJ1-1,CASSVRGSRTEAFF
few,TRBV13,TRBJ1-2,CASSVGQGAGYGYTF
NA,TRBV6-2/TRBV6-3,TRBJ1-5,CASSASGRNQPQHF
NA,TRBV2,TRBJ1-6,CASSEQGQGNSPLHF
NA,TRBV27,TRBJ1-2,CASRARGGATGYGYTF
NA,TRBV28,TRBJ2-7,CASSQLRWEQYF
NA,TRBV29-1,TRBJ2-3,CSVEEGQGDTQYF